This T cell receptor beta chain was captured in a study of shared clonotypes between healthy human individuals. CD45RO-negative CD8 cells positively selected for CCR7 made up the naive population, which excluded terminally differentiated effector memory CD45RA+ cells. V dropped 1 base and J dropped 3; count of bases not matched to a gene: 5. The CDR3 is 16 residues long. The germline V gene encodes CDR1 MGHRA and CDR2 YSYEKL. Using immunoSEQ multiplex PCR, the repertoire was profiled, and TCRdb retains in-frame clones only, with some absent. The data contain about 2,200,000 clones, 90% to 95% of them singletons.

This chain uses TRBV4-1 with TRBJ1-3; 8 nucleotides align to TRBD1. The sequenced sample consisted of naive CD8+ T cells from PBMCs. The TCR was taken from a young man in good health. Some clones in this sample may be carry-over from other donors' samples. The CDR3 coding sequence is TGCGCCAGCAGCCAAGCCCCAGGGGGCTTTGGAAACACCATATATTTT. This encodes CASSQAPGGFGNTIYF.